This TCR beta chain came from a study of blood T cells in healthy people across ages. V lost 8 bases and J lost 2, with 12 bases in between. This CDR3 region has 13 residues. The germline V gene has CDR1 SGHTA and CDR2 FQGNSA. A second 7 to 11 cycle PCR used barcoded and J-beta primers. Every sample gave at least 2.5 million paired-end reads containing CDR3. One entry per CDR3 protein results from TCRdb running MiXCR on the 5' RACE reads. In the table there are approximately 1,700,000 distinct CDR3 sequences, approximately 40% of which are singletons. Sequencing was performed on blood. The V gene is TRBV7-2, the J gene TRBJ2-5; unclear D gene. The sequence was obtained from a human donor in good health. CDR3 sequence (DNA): TGTGCCAGCTTACGTTCCCTTCAAGAGACCCAGTACTTC. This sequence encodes CASLRSLQETQYF.